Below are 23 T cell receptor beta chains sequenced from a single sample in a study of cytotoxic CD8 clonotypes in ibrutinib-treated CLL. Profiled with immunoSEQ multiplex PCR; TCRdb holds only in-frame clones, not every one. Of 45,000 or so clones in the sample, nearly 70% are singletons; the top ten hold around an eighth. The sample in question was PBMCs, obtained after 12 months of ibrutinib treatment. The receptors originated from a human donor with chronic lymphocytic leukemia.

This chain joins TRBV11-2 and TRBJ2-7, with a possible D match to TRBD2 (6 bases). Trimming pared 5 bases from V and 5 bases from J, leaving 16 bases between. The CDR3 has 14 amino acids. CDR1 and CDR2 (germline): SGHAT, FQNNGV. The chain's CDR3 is CASSMGVGGNEQYF. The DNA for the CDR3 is TGTGCCAGCAGCATGGGAGTGGGAGGAAACGAGCAGTACTTC.

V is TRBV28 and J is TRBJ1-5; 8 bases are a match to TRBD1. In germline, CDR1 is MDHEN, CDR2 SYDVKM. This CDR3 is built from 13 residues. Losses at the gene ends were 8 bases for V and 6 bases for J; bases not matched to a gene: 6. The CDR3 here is CASGTGLIQPQHF. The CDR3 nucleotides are TGTGCCAGCGGGACAGGCCTAATTCAGCCCCAGCATTTT.

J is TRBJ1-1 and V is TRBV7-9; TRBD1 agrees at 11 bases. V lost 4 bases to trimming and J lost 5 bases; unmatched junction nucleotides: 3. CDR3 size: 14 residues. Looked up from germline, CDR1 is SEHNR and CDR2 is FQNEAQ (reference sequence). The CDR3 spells CASSYGTGGTEAFF. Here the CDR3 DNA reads TGTGCCAGCAGCTACGGGACAGGGGGTACTGAAGCTTTCTTT.

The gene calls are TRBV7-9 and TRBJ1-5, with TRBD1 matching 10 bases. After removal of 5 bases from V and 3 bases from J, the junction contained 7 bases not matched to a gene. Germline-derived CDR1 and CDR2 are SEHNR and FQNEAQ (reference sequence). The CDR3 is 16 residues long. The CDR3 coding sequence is TGTGCCAGCAGCCCCGGGACAGGGGTGTCCAATCAGCCCCAGCATTTT. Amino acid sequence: CASSPGTGVSNQPQHF.

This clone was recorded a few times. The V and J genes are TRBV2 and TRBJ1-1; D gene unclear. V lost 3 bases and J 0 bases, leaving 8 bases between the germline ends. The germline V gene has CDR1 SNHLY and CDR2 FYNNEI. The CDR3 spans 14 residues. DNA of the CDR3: TGTGCCAGCAGTGAGGTGCTAATGAACACTGAAGCTTTCTTT. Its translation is CASSEVLMNTEAFF.

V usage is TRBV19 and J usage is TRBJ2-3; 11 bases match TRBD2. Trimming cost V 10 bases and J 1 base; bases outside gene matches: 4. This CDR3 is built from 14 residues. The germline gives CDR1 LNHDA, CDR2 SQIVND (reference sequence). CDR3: CATLSGRGTDTQYF. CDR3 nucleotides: TGTGCCACCCTTAGCGGGAGGGGCACAGATACGCAGTATTTT.

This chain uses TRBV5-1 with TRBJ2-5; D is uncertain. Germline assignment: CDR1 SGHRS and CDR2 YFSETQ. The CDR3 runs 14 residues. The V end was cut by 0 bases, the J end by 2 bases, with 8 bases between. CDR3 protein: CASSLASDQETQYF. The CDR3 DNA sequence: TGCGCCAGCAGCTTGGCTTCAGATCAAGAGACCCAGTACTTC.

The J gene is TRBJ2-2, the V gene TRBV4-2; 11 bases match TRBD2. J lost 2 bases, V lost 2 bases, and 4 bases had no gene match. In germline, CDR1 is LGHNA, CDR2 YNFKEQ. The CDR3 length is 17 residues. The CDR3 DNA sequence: TGTGCCAGCAGCCAAATGGGACTAGCGGAAAACACCGGGGAGCTGTTTTTT. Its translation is CASSQMGLAENTGELFF.

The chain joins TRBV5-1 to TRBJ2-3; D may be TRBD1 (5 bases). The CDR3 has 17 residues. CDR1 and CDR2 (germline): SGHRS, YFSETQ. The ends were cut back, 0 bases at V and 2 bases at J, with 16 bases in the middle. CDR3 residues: CASSLVSQGAVTDTQYF. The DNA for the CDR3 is TGCGCCAGCAGCTTGGTCTCCCAGGGCGCAGTCACAGATACGCAGTATTTT.

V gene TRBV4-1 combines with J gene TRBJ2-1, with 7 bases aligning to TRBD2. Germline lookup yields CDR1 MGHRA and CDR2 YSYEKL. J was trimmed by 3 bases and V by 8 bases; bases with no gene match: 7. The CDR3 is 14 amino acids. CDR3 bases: TGCGCCAGCCGCTCGGGCGGGAGCTACAATGAGCAGTTCTTC. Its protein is CASRSGGSYNEQFF.

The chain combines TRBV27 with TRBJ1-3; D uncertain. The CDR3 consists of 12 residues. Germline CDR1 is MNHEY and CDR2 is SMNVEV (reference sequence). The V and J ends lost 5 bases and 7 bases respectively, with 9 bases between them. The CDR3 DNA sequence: TGTGCCAGCAGTGGAGGGTGGAACACCATATATTTT. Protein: CASSGGWNTIYF.

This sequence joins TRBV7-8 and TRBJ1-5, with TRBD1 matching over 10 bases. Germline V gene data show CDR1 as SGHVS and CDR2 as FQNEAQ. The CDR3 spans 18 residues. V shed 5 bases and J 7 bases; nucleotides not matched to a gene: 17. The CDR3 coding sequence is TGTGCCAGCAGCCAATTCGCCTCGACAGGGGGCGGCGGACAGCCCCAGCATTTT. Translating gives CASSQFASTGGGGQPQHF.

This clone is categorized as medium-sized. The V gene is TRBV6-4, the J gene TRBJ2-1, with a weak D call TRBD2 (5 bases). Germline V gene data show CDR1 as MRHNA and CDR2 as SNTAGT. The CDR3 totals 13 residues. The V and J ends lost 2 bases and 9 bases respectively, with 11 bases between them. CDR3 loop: CASSDRDGGEQFF. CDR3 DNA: TGTGCCAGCAGTGACAGGGATGGAGGTGAGCAGTTCTTC.

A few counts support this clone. The CDR3 loop is CASSGSTGRDEKLFF. In nucleotides, the CDR3 is TGTGCCAGCAGCGGGTCGACAGGGAGAGATGAAAAACTGTTTTTT. This chain joins TRBV5-4 and TRBJ1-4; 7 bases match TRBD1. V gave up 4 bases and J gave up 6 bases; unmatched junction bases: 9. Germline V lookup: CDR1 SGHNT, CDR2 YYREEE (reference sequence). The CDR3 loop spans 15 amino acids.

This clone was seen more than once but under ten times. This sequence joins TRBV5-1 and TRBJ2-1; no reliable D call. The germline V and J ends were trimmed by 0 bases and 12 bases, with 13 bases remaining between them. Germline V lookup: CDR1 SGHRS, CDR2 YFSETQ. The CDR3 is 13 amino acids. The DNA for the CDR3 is TGCGCCAGCAGCTTGGCCGGATACCCCCGGCAGTTCTTC. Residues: CASSLAGYPRQFF. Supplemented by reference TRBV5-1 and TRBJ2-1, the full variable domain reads KAGVTQTPRYLIKTRGQQVTLSCSPISGHRSVSWYQQTPGQGLQFLFEYFSETQRNKGNFPGRFSGRQFSNSRSEMNVSTLELGDSALYLCASSLAGYPRQFFGPGTRLTVL.

This CDR3 reads CASSQDRGVSYEQYF. The CDR3 DNA reads TGCGCCAGCAGCCAAGATCGAGGGGTCTCCTACGAGCAGTACTTC. The V call is TRBV4-3, the J call TRBJ2-7; the D gene could be TRBD1 or TRBD2 (5 bases each). Germline values: CDR1 LGHNA, CDR2 YSLEER. The CDR3 consists of 15 residues. Trimming shortened V by 0 bases and J by 0 bases, and 9 bases separated the two germline ends.

This CDR3 reads CASSYEGRVGNTIYF. The CDR3 DNA reads TGTGCCAGCAGTTACGAGGGCAGGGTTGGAAACACCATATATTTT. The chain couples TRBV6-5 to TRBJ1-3; the D gene is possibly TRBD1 (5 bases). The germline CDR1 and CDR2 sequences are MNHEY and SVGAGI. The V gene lost 2 bases and the J gene lost 3 bases, with 11 bases spanning the gap. The CDR3 has 15 residues.

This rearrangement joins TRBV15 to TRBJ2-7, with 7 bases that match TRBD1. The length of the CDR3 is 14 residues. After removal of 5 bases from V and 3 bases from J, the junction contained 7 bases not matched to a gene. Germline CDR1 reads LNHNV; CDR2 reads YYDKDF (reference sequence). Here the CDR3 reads CATSQLSGGYEQYF. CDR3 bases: TGTGCCACCAGCCAGTTGTCAGGGGGCTACGAGCAGTACTTC.

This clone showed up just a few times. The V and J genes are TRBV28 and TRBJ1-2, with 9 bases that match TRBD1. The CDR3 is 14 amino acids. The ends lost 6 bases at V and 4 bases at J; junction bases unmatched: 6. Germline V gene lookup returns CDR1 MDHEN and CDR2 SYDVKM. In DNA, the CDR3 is TGTGCCAGCAGCTATACAGGGGGCGGCTATGGCTACACCTTC. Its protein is CASSYTGGGYGYTF.

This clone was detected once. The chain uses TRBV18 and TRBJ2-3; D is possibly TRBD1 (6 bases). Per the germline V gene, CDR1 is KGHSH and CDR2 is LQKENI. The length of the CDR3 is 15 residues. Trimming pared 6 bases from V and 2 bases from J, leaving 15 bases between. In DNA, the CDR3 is TGTGCCAGCTCCCCCGGACAGAAACTCACAGATACGCAGTATTTT. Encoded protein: CASSPGQKLTDTQYF.

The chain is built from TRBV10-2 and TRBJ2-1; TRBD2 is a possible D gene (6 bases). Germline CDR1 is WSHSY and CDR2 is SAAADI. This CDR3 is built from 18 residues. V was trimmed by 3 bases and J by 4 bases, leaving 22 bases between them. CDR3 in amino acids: CASSESGGIGRPYNEQFF. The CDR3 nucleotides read TGCGCCAGCAGTGAATCCGGGGGTATCGGCCGTCCTTACAATGAGCAGTTCTTC.

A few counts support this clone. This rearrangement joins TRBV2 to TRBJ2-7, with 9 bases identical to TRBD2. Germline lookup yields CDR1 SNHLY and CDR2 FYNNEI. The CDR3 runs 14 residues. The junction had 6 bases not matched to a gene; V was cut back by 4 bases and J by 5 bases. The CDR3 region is CASSGELAGDEQYF. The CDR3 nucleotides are TGTGCCAGCAGTGGGGAGTTAGCGGGAGACGAGCAGTACTTC. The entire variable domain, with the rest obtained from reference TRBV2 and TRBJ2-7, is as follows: EPEVTQTPSHQVTQMGQEVILRCVPISNHLYFYWYRQILGQKVEFLVSFYNNEISEKSEIFDDQFSVERPDGSNFTLKIRSTKLEDSAMYFCASSGELAGDEQYFGPGTRLTVT.

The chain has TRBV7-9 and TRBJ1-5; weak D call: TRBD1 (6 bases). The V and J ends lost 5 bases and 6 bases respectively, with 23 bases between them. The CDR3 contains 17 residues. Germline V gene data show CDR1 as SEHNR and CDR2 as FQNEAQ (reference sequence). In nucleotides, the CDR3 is TGTGCCAGCAGCCTCTCCCCGGACAGAGCTGGGGGTCAGCCCCAGCATTTT. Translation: CASSLSPDRAGGQPQHF.